This T cell receptor beta chain was sequenced in a study of T cell repertoires in cytomegalovirus infection. CDR1 and CDR2 from the germline V gene are MDHEN and SYDVKM. Between the trimmed V and J ends, which lost 6 bases and 4 bases, there was a span of 12 bases. The CDR3 loop spans 13 amino acids. As to this clonotype: The antigen remains undetermined.

Findings and caveats of the study: Summed frequency of shared TCR beta families picked out CMV carriers who also had the relevant HLA.

TCRdb processed the reads anew with MiXCR; each CDR3 protein has one entry. The sample lists 600,000 to 700,000 distinct CDR3 sequences, around 31% occurring once. This receptor was taken from a human donor in good health (CMV status not recorded). Some clones in this sample may be carry-over from other donors' samples. The material was cultured PBMCs, obtained from culture after CMV antigen stimulation. V usage is TRBV28 and J usage is TRBJ1-2; D uncertain. The CDR3 protein is CASSPSRPYGYTF. CDR3 DNA sequence: TGTGCCAGCAGCCCTTCCCGACCCTATGGCTACACCTTC.